The present T cell receptor (beta chain) was sequenced within a study of shared clonotypes between healthy human individuals. The germline gives CDR1 MDHEN, CDR2 SYDVKM. V trimming: 1 base; J trimming: 7 bases; junction bases outside the gene matches: 9. The CDR3 consists of 16 residues. On this clone itself: The antigen is unknown.

The repertoire was sequenced with immunoSEQ multiplex PCR; TCRdb's copy has only in-frame clones and lacks some. The table lists some 650,000 clones, 97% of them singletons. Study-level results: Non-shared clonotypes displayed generation probabilities falling below those of clonotypes present in all four donors.

The clonotype originates from a woman in her twenties or thirties in good health. This chain connects TRBV28 to TRBJ2-3; 9 positions agree with TRBD2. Sequencing was carried out using naive CD4+ T cells sorted from blood. Subset here: CD45RA+ positively selected. Here the CDR3 DNA reads TGTGCCAGCAGTTTATCCGGCGGGAGGGCTAGAAATACGCAGTATTTT. It is translated as CASSLSGGRARNTQYF.